Listed here are 32 T cell receptor beta chains from one sample, sequenced in a study of blood T cells in healthy people across ages. Primers used in a second PCR of roughly 6 to 12 cycles were a sample-barcoded 5' primer and a J-beta primer mix. TCRdb reprocessed the 5' RACE reads via MiXCR and lists one record per CDR3 protein. The repertoire consists of under 1 million distinct CDR3 sequences, with under 45% occurring once and the leading ten covering approximately 19%. The sequencing sample was made of blood. All receptors come from a man between 60 and 75 years old in good health.

This rearrangement joins TRBV14 to TRBJ2-7; D unresolved. The V and J ends lost 5 bases and 1 base respectively, with 12 bases between them. This CDR3 is 14 amino acids long. CDR1 and CDR2 (germline): SGHDN, FVKESK. The CDR3 region has the DNA TGTGCCAGCAGCTCCAACAGAGGATCCTACGAGCAGTACTTC. Protein product: CASSSNRGSYEQYF.

This clonotype was recorded at least ten times. The V and J genes are TRBV10-3 and TRBJ2-1; 15 bases are a match to TRBD2. This CDR3 is 14 amino acids long. Germline assignment: CDR1 ENHRY and CDR2 SYGVKD. Trimming at V came to 8 bases and at J to 5 bases, leaving 1 base not matched to a gene. The CDR3 is CAIGLAGGHNEQFF. CDR3 sequence (DNA): TGTGCCATCGGACTAGCGGGGGGGCACAATGAGCAGTTCTTC.

This clonotype was observed a few times. The chain recombines TRBV5-6 with TRBJ2-6; D uncertain. The CDR3 has 17 residues. CDR1 is SGHDT and CDR2 is YYEEEE in the germline V gene. Trimming left V 0 bases short and J 3 bases short, with 13 bases between. The CDR3 DNA reads as TGTGCCAGCAGCTTGGGGAGACGCGGCTATGGGGCCAACGTCCTGACTTTC. This translates into CASSLGRRGYGANVLTF.

This clonotype was recorded once. This chain joins TRBV5-1 and TRBJ1-6; D perhaps matches TRBD1 (6 bases). Between the trimmed V and J ends, which lost 7 bases and 4 bases, there was a span of 12 bases. The CDR3 length is 14 residues. Germline V gene sequence: CDR1 SGHRS, CDR2 YFSETQ. CDR3 region: CASGSGQYNSPLHF. The CDR3 DNA reads TGCGCCAGCGGGTCCGGACAGTATAATTCACCCCTCCACTTT.

This clonotype showed up many times. The chain is built from TRBV12-3 or TRBV12-4 and TRBJ1-5; a possible D gene is TRBD1 (6 bases). The CDR3 contains 14 residues. The ends were cut back, 0 bases at V and 7 bases at J, with 10 bases in the middle. CDR3 protein: CASSLAGGLQPQHF. The CDR3 DNA reads as TGTGCCAGCAGTTTAGCGGGGGGCCTGCAGCCCCAGCATTTT.

The CDR3 region is CSVRGYSYEQYF. The CDR3 DNA reads as TGCAGTGTGCGGGGGTACTCCTACGAGCAGTACTTC. The chain links TRBV20-1 to TRBJ2-7; 7 nucleotides match TRBD2. The CDR3 sequence is 12 residues long. Losses at the gene ends were 7 bases for V and 0 bases for J; bases not matched to a gene: 3. The germline V gene encodes CDR1 DFQATT and CDR2 SNEGSKA (reference sequence).

V usage is TRBV18 and J usage is TRBJ2-1; 13 nucleotides line up with TRBD2. Germline trimming cut 0 bases from V and 9 bases from J; bases unmatched to any gene: 5. Per the germline V gene, CDR1 is KGHSH and CDR2 is LQKENI. This CDR3 is 16 amino acids long. For the CDR3, the DNA is TGTGCCAGCTCACCACCCGGGACTAGCGGGGAACGTGAGCAGTTCTTC. The encoded protein is CASSPPGTSGEREQFF.

This clonotype showed up just a few times. The chain uses TRBV6-5 and TRBJ2-1; 7 nucleotides line up with TRBD2. The trim removed 6 bases at V and 4 bases at J, leaving 9 bases unmatched. Germline V gene sequence: CDR1 MNHEY, CDR2 SVGAGI. The CDR3 has 15 residues. CDR3 loop: CASSRTQGGYNEQFF. The CDR3 DNA reads TGTGCCAGCAGCCGGACCCAGGGAGGGTACAATGAGCAGTTCTTC.

V usage is TRBV10-3 and J usage is TRBJ1-6, with D unclear. CDR3 length: 12 amino acids. Germline V gene sequence: CDR1 ENHRY, CDR2 SYGVKD. Trimming removed 3 bases from V and 7 bases from J, with 4 bases in between. CDR3 bases: TGTGCCATCAGTGAAACAAATTCACCCCTCCACTTT. This sequence encodes CAISETNSPLHF.

The genes are TRBV2 and TRBJ2-5, with no clear D. Trimming stripped 4 bases from V and 1 base from J, with 7 bases between. The CDR3 sequence is 13 residues long. Germline assignment: CDR1 SNHLY and CDR2 FYNNEI. The CDR3 sequence is CASSAPAQETQYF. DNA for the CDR3: TGTGCCAGCAGTGCTCCAGCCCAAGAGACCCAGTACTTC.

The V call is TRBV20-1, the J call TRBJ2-4, with D possibly matching TRBD2 (5 bases). Trimming pared 6 bases from V and 5 bases from J, leaving 14 bases between. Germline CDR1 DFQATT, CDR2 SNEGSKA (reference sequence). This CDR3 region has 13 residues. The CDR3 coding sequence is TGCAGTGCCCCCGGGGTGGGAGAAAACATTCAGTACTTC. Protein sequence: CSAPGVGENIQYF.

DNA of the CDR3: TGTGCCAGCAGCCCGTTGGGGAACTCCCAAAGTACGCAGTATTTT. As protein: CASSPLGNSQSTQYF. The chain employs TRBV28 and TRBJ2-3; no reliable D call. Germline V gene lookup returns CDR1 MDHEN and CDR2 SYDVKM. V was clipped by 6 bases and J by 8 bases, with 21 bases between them. The length of the CDR3 is 15 residues.

CDR3 DNA: TGCAGTGCTAGAGAAATGAAGAGGGGATATGGCTACACCTTC. Encoded protein: CSAREMKRGYGYTF. The chain employs TRBV20-1 and TRBJ1-2, with D maybe TRBD1 (5 bases). The germline V and J ends were trimmed by 0 bases and 5 bases, with 13 bases remaining between them. The CDR3 loop spans 14 amino acids. Germline V gene lookup returns CDR1 DFQATT and CDR2 SNEGSKA (reference sequence).

This clonotype occurred a few times. The chain carries TRBV20-1 and TRBJ1-2; 9 bases are a match to TRBD1. From germline, CDR1 is DFQATT and CDR2 SNEGSKA (reference sequence). Trimming cost V 3 bases and J 2 bases; bases outside gene matches: 4. The CDR3 has 14 amino acids. This CDR3 reads CSASSGTGNYGYTF. In DNA, the CDR3 is TGCAGTGCTAGCTCTGGGACAGGGAACTATGGCTACACCTTC.

As for this clonotype: The junction differs from germline at one of its ends, possibly a read error. V is TRBV10-2 and J is TRBJ2-5, with 12 bases aligning to TRBD1. The V gene's germline CDR1 is WSHSY and CDR2 SAAADI. The CDR3 is made up of 15 amino acids. The CDR3 is CASSAWDRGQETQYF. Here the CDR3 DNA reads TGCGCCAGCAGTGCGTGGGACAGGGGGCAAGAGACCCAGTACTTT.

The chain combines TRBV9 with TRBJ2-1; 11 bases line up with TRBD2. V was pared by 2 bases and J by 10 bases, with 11 bases of the junction left unmatched. The CDR3 has 16 amino acids. Looked up from germline, CDR1 is SGDLS and CDR2 is YYNGEE. The CDR3 sequence is CASSVRISGGAREQFF. The DNA of the CDR3 is TGTGCCAGCAGCGTTAGAATTAGCGGGGGGGCCCGGGAGCAGTTCTTC.

Only a few counts were recorded for this clonotype. The chain recombines TRBV7-2 with TRBJ2-5, with D perhaps assigned TRBD1 or TRBD2 (6 bases each). Germline assignment: CDR1 SGHTA and CDR2 FQGNSA. The CDR3 extends over 17 amino acids. V lost 4 bases, J lost 2 bases, and 20 bases lay in between. The chain's CDR3 is CASSSNLGGSGQETQYF. CDR3 bases: TGTGCCAGCAGCTCGAACTTGGGGGGCTCTGGTCAAGAGACCCAGTACTTC.

This clonotype was seen once. The chain couples TRBV4-3 to TRBJ2-1; D call uncertain. Gene TRBJ2-7 matches the end of the DNA better, so the J call may be wrong. The CDR3 runs 14 residues. Looked up from germline, CDR1 is LGHNA and CDR2 is YSLEER. The DNA for the CDR3 is TGCGCCAGCAGCCAGCGTACATATTACAATGAGCAGTACTTC. Its translation is CASSQRTYYNEQYF.

This chain uses TRBV7-2 with TRBJ1-6; 11 bases are a match to TRBD1. With V trimmed by 5 bases and J by 9 bases, 18 bases remained unmatched. The CDR3 has 19 amino acids. Looked up from germline, CDR1 is SGHTA and CDR2 is FQGNSA. CDR3 in amino acids: CASSRLGTGGRAVGSPLHF. CDR3 nucleotides: TGTGCCAGCAGCCGATTAGGGACAGGGGGTAGGGCAGTGGGTTCACCCCTCCACTTT.

This clonotype was observed at least ten times. This sequence joins TRBV30 and TRBJ2-1; no firm D call. This CDR3 has 14 residues. Germline loops: CDR1 GTSNPN, CDR2 SVGIG (reference sequence). V was trimmed by 0 bases and J by 7 bases, leaving 13 bases between them. In nucleotides, the CDR3 is TGTGCCTGGAGTGTAGAGAGGCGTACAAATGAGCAGTTCTTC. Amino acids: CAWSVERRTNEQFF.

The CDR3 reads CASSPGTPIYEQYF. The CDR3 nucleotides are TGCGCCAGCAGCCCAGGGACACCCATCTACGAGCAGTACTTC. The chain recombines TRBV5-1 with TRBJ2-4, with a tentative D call TRBD1 (6 bases). Near its end, the DNA agrees better with TRBJ2-7, so the J call may be wrong. CDR3 length: 14 amino acids. Germline V lookup: CDR1 SGHRS, CDR2 YFSETQ.

This clonotype was observed a handful of times. The V call is TRBV9, the J call TRBJ2-3; TRBD2 aligns across 8 bases. The V segment lost 0 bases and the J segment 2 bases; nucleotides outside the gene matches: 2. Germline V gene sequence: CDR1 SGDLS, CDR2 YYNGEE. This CDR3 region has 15 residues. The CDR3 sequence: CASSVAGGPTDTQYF. The CDR3 coding sequence is TGTGCCAGCAGCGTAGCGGGGGGGCCCACAGATACGCAGTATTTT.

V gene TRBV6-6 combines with J gene TRBJ2-1, with unresolved D. Trimming took off 0 bases at V and 7 bases at J, with 4 bases between the two ends. This CDR3 comprises 12 residues. The germline V gene has CDR1 MNHNY and CDR2 SVGAGI (reference sequence). DNA for the CDR3: TGTGCCAGCAGTTACTCGAATAATGAGCAGTTCTTC. It translates to CASSYSNNEQFF.

This clonotype was detected only a few times. The chain employs TRBV6-5 and TRBJ1-1, with 9 bases matching TRBD1. J lost 1 base, V lost 6 bases, and 6 bases had no gene match. Germline values: CDR1 MNHEY, CDR2 SVGAGI. The CDR3 length is 15 residues. The CDR3 here is CASRATGGRNTEAFF. CDR3 bases: TGTGCCAGCAGAGCGACAGGGGGAAGGAACACTGAAGCTTTCTTT.

This clonotype was counted ten times or more. V usage is TRBV18 and J usage is TRBJ2-5; D is uncertain. The CDR3 is 11 residues long. Trimming left V 8 bases short and J 5 bases short, with 9 bases between. The germline gives CDR1 KGHSH, CDR2 LQKENI. The CDR3 region has the DNA TGTGCCAGCAGCCCCCGGGAGACCCAGTACTTC. It codes for CASSPRETQYF.

The gene calls are TRBV20-1 and TRBJ2-7, with a tentative D call TRBD2 (6 bases). The germline V and J ends were trimmed by 4 bases and 6 bases, with 34 bases remaining between them. The CDR3 length is 19 residues. CDR1 and CDR2 (germline): DFQATT, SNEGSKA (reference sequence). The CDR3 DNA follows: TGCAGTGCTACCTCCGGCCCGGGACTGAAGATATCCCAAAGGACCGAGCAGTACTTC. Translating gives CSATSGPGLKISQRTEQYF.

The chain recombines TRBV25-1 with TRBJ2-3; D is possibly TRBD2 (6 bases). CDR3 size: 17 residues. The germline V gene has CDR1 MGHDK and CDR2 SYGVNS. V lost 1 base to trimming and J lost 6 bases, with 20 bases between them. The CDR3 DNA sequence: TGTGCCAGCAGTGAATGGGAGGTGGCAGGGACGGAGGATACGCAGTATTTT. Protein product: CASSEWEVAGTEDTQYF. Full variable domain (rest looked up from reference TRBV25-1 and TRBJ2-3): EADIYQTPRYLVIGTGKKITLECSQTMGHDKMYWYQQDPGMELHLIHYSYGVNSTEKGDLSSESTVSRIRTEHFPLTLESARPSHTSQYLCASSEWEVAGTEDTQYFGPGTRLTVL.

The J gene is TRBJ1-4, the V gene TRBV20-1, with TRBD1 matching 7 bases. The ends lost 2 bases at V and 8 bases at J; junction bases unmatched: 11. The CDR3 spans 15 residues. Germline V gene sequence: CDR1 DFQATT, CDR2 SNEGSKA (reference sequence). The CDR3 here is CSARKTGVDTEKLFF. CDR3 coding DNA: TGCAGTGCTAGAAAAACAGGGGTGGACACGGAAAAACTGTTTTTT.

The CDR3 bases are TGCAGTGCTAAAAAGGGAGGGTCGGGTATGAATCCTTACGAGCAGTACTTC. This gives the protein CSAKKGGSGMNPYEQYF. This rearrangement joins TRBV20-1 to TRBJ2-7, with 7 bases aligning to TRBD2. CDR1 is DFQATT, CDR2 SNEGSKA, per germline (reference sequence). The CDR3 runs to 17 residues. V was pared by 4 bases and J by 4 bases, with 19 bases of the junction left unmatched.

This clonotype was seen repeatedly, ten times or more. One end of the junction does not line up with germline, which may come from a read error. J is TRBJ2-3 and V is TRBV5-1, with 9 bases matching TRBD2. CDR1 and CDR2 (germline): SGHRS, YFSETQ. The CDR3 is made up of 14 amino acids. CDR3 sequence: CASSPGLATDTQYF. In DNA, the CDR3 is TGTGCCAGCAGTCCGGGACTAGCCACAGATACGCAGTATTTT.

V is TRBV27 and J is TRBJ2-1, with 7 bases aligning to TRBD2. V trimming: 8 bases; J trimming: 4 bases; junction bases outside the gene matches: 11. This CDR3 spans 15 amino acids. Germline V gives CDR1 MNHEY, CDR2 SMNVEV (reference sequence). The CDR3 DNA follows: TGTGCCAGCGGGCAGGCGGGGGTGTGGTACAATGAGCAGTTCTTC. Translating it yields CASGQAGVWYNEQFF.

The chain carries TRBV6-6 and TRBJ2-7; a possible D gene is TRBD1 (5 bases). This CDR3 is built from 13 residues. Deletions cut 5 bases from V and 4 bases from J, with 12 bases between. The germline V gene has CDR1 MNHNY and CDR2 SVGAGI (reference sequence). As DNA, the CDR3 is TGTGCCAGCAGTGACAAGGGGAATTACGAGCAGTACTTC. Translation gives CASSDKGNYEQYF.